The rows below give T cell receptor beta chains drawn from one sample of a study of CXCR3-negative and CXCR3-positive naive CD8 T cells. TCRdb re-called the 5' RACE reads; every CDR3 protein appears as one record, without DNA. The sample includes about 28,000 distinct CDR3 sequences. Sequenced input: memory CD8+ T cells from blood. All receptors derive from a human donor in good health. Some clones in this sample may be carry-over from other donors' samples. Each CDR3 is given with its conserved first and last residue. Some rows have no size entry. The others give once, few or many, or a class for an expanded clone.

V	size	J	CDR3
TRBV6-2/TRBV6-3	-	TRBJ2-3	CASSYVGFDTQYF
TRBV7-9	-	TRBJ2-7	CASYRTAGGSSYEQYF
TRBV7-9	-	TRBJ2-1	CASSFLGPRGYNEQFF
TRBV27	-	TRBJ2-7	CASSLSGPASGAYEQYF
TRBV25-1	-	TRBJ2-2	CASSEWVGPNTGEPFF
TRBV20-1	-	TRBJ2-3	CSATTGQRTDTQYF
TRBV7-2	-	TRBJ2-5	CASSFWDRKETQYF
TRBV4-1	-	TRBJ2-1	CASSQEDWLSSYNEQFF
TRBV29-1	-	TRBJ2-5	CSSKKSGGQETQYF
TRBV20-1	-	TRBJ2-7	CSAPGEDQGAFPLLKSYEQYF
TRBV6-5	-	TRBJ1-5	CASSSRWQGNQPQHF
TRBV4-2	-	TRBJ2-5	CASSQALGSQETQYF
TRBV20-1	-	TRBJ1-2	CSARDSAGGNYGYTF
TRBV6-4	-	TRBJ1-1	CASSEGSSSTEAFF
TRBV7-2	-	TRBJ2-7	CASSLDGYSYEQYF
TRBV29-1	-	TRBJ2-1	CSIGGPIYNEQFF
TRBV7-9	-	TRBJ2-1	CASSPSGPPSNEQFF
TRBV20-1	-	TRBJ1-1	CSVSVRDTEAFF
TRBV28	-	TRBJ1-1	CASSPNRGNTEAFF
TRBV29-1	-	TRBJ1-1	CSVVAGGGLSEAFF
TRBV20-1	-	TRBJ1-2	CSARLADYGYTF
TRBV10-2	-	TRBJ1-1	CASRETGRETEAFF
TRBV15	-	TRBJ2-7	CATSRDRALVDEQYF
TRBV6-2/TRBV6-3	-	TRBJ1-2	CASRPAGDRGYTF
TRBV4-3	-	TRBJ1-2	CASSQEGSYGYTF
TRBV20-1	-	TRBJ2-7	CSARAQGGYEQYF
TRBV29-1	-	TRBJ2-7	CSVHLRGDASYEQYF
TRBV7-2	-	TRBJ2-1	CASSLFWGGGASSYNEQFF
TRBV5-1	-	TRBJ2-3	CASSSSLAGGHRQYF
TRBV10-3	-	TRBJ2-7	CAISEPRQGDSEQYF
TRBV5-1	-	TRBJ2-1	CASSFWEGYNEQFF
TRBV29-1	-	TRBJ2-1	CSVEEVLRGEQFF
TRBV21-1	-	TRBJ1-5	CASSTLPVPRGRQPQHF
TRBV7-3	medium-sized	TRBJ2-1	CASSLMGRSSYNEQFF
TRBV6-5	-	TRBJ2-3	CASSYQLAGSTDTPYF
TRBV9	-	TRBJ2-1	CASSVGGGGSYNEQFF
TRBV19	-	TRBJ2-1	CASSIAGAAYNEQFF
TRBV20-1	-	TRBJ1-2	CSARPGGQERNSYTF
TRBV29-1	-	TRBJ2-3	CSVEGLAATDTQYF
TRBV5-1	-	TRBJ1-5	CASSFSPDLNQPQHF
TRBV28	-	TRBJ2-1	CASSSRLGGSYNEQFF
TRBV4-3	medium-sized	TRBJ1-1	CASSLTSNTEAFF
TRBV7-9	-	TRBJ2-7	CASSFPSKVPYEQYF
TRBV27	-	TRBJ1-1	CASSPGTGAEAFF
TRBV15	-	TRBJ2-2	CATSPTDSNTGELFF
TRBV13	-	TRBJ2-3	CASSPTLRGSTDTQYF
TRBV7-3	-	TRBJ2-3	CASSLRRPAGGRMVDTQYF
TRBV29-1	-	TRBJ2-7	CSVGTARKSYEQYF
TRBV2	-	TRBJ2-5	CAILLRTAGQETQYF
TRBV6-6	-	TRBJ2-3	CASSYPSVTGGFPDTQYF
TRBV7-8	-	TRBJ2-1	CASSSPGGNEQFF
TRBV6-5	-	TRBJ2-1	CASSYTGLAGNNEQFF
TRBV6-4	-	TRBJ2-4	CASSEDSEGIQYF
TRBV4-2	-	TRBJ2-7	CASSQGLAGTYEQYF
TRBV29-1	-	TRBJ2-1	CSVDEGINEQFF
TRBV20-1	-	TRBJ2-5	CSARVSGAIRETQYF
TRBV28	-	TRBJ1-1	CASSSGPRGAEAFF
TRBV4-1	-	TRBJ2-7	CASSQSPRNYEQYF
TRBV28	-	TRBJ2-7	CASSLSGGRYEQYF